The 19 T cell receptor beta chains presented below share a single source sample, sequenced in a study of blood T cell repertoires in COVID-19. Repertoires were generated with immunoSEQ multiplex PCR, while TCRdb's copy carries only in-frame clones and drops some. Here the sample spans 200,000 to 250,000 clones, 75% to 90% being singletons. Material: PBMCs or T cells enriched from blood (not recorded which). The receptors come from a woman in her 30s who had been exposed to COVID-19.

V gene TRBV24-1 combines with J gene TRBJ2-1; 9 bases are shared with TRBD1. From germline, CDR1 is KGHDR and CDR2 SFDVKD. With 3 bases clipped from V and 4 bases from J, the junction kept 12 bases outside the gene matches. The CDR3 runs to 18 residues. CDR3 nucleotide sequence: TGTGCCACCAGTGATGGGAGGCGTTTGGGGACAGGGTACAATGAGCAGTTCTTC. Protein sequence: CATSDGRRLGTGYNEQFF.

This rearrangement joins TRBV11-2 to TRBJ2-2, with 10 bases identical to TRBD1. This CDR3 is built from 17 residues. CDR1 is SGHAT, CDR2 FQNNGV, per germline. After removal of 3 bases from V and 5 bases from J, the junction contained 9 bases not matched to a gene. This chain's CDR3 is CASSFPRDRGWTGELFF. CDR3 bases: TGTGCCAGCAGCTTCCCCCGGGACAGGGGTTGGACCGGGGAGCTGTTTTTT.

The chain joins TRBV11-2 to TRBJ2-7; 7 positions agree with TRBD2. CDR1 and CDR2 (germline): SGHAT, FQNNGV. V lost 0 bases to trimming and J lost 0 bases; unmatched junction nucleotides: 5. CDR3 length equals 16 residues. In nucleotides, the CDR3 is TGTGCCAGCAGCTTAGACCGGGGGGTCCCCTCCTACGAGCAGTACTTC. Encoded protein: CASSLDRGVPSYEQYF.

The chain couples TRBV3-1 (or the pseudogene TRBV3-2) to TRBJ1-1; weak D call: TRBD1 (5 bases). The germline gives CDR1 LGHDT, CDR2 YNNKEL (reference sequence). The CDR3 runs 12 residues. Deletions cut 6 bases from V and 6 bases from J, with 11 bases between. The DNA for the CDR3 is TGTGCCAGCAGTCTTAGGGGTGCTGAAGCTTTCTTT. Encoded protein: CASSLRGAEAFF.

The V gene is TRBV10-3, the J gene TRBJ2-1; 7 nucleotides align to TRBD2. This CDR3 is 13 amino acids long. CDR1 ENHRY and CDR2 SYGVKD come from the germline V gene. V trimming: 4 bases; J trimming: 8 bases; junction bases outside the gene matches: 5. In DNA form, the CDR3 reads TGTGCCATCAGTGCCGTGGGGGGGGATGAGCAGTTCTTC. Its protein is CAISAVGGDEQFF.

J is TRBJ1-2 and V is TRBV10-3; D call uncertain. CDR1 is ENHRY, CDR2 SYGVKD, per germline. The CDR3 is 13 amino acids. Deletions cut 11 bases from V and 5 bases from J, with 18 bases between. CDR3 coding DNA: TGTGCCGTTCTGGACGCGGCGGGGTATGGCTACACCTTC. Protein: CAVLDAAGYGYTF.

The gene calls are TRBV9 and TRBJ1-4; 8 bases agree with TRBD1. The germline V gene has CDR1 SGDLS and CDR2 YYNGEE. The CDR3 covers 16 residues. J lost 8 bases, V lost 0 bases, and 9 bases had no gene match. The CDR3 nucleotides read TGTGCCAGCAGCGTAGAGAAGGAGACAGGGGACGAAAAACTGTTTTTT. It yields the protein CASSVEKETGDEKLFF.

This chain links TRBV10-3 with TRBJ1-4; 8 bases agree with TRBD1. The CDR3 consists of 13 residues. Germline CDR1 ENHRY, CDR2 SYGVKD. The J segment lost 8 bases and the V segment lost 4 bases, leaving 3 bases of the junction unmatched. Here the CDR3 reads CAISASGGEKLFF. The CDR3 DNA reads as TGTGCCATCAGTGCCTCAGGGGGCGAAAAACTGTTTTTT.

The chain employs TRBV18 and TRBJ2-1; 7 nucleotides agree with TRBD1. The germline CDR1 and CDR2 sequences are KGHSH and LQKENI. J lost 7 bases, V lost 1 base, and 4 bases had no gene match. The CDR3 has 14 residues. As DNA, the CDR3 is TGTGCCAGCTCACCACAGGGGGCGAGGAATGAGCAGTTCTTC. It translates to CASSPQGARNEQFF.

This sequence joins TRBV30 and TRBJ2-7, with TRBD1 matching 11 bases. The CDR3 is made up of 13 amino acids. CDR1 and CDR2 from the germline V gene are GTSNPN and SVGIG (reference sequence). Here the CDR3 DNA reads TGTGCTGCCGGGACAGGGGGCTCCTACGAGCAGTACTTC. Its protein product is CAAGTGGSYEQYF.

The J gene is TRBJ1-6, the V gene TRBV5-1, with D maybe TRBD1 (5 bases). Germline V gives CDR1 SGHRS, CDR2 YFSETQ. The CDR3 is 16 amino acids. Trimming stripped 0 bases from V and 10 bases from J, with 17 bases between. CDR3 sequence (DNA): TGCGCCAGCAGCTTGGGAGGGAGGATGGAGGGGTCACCCCTCCACTTT. It is translated as CASSLGGRMEGSPLHF.

This clone appeared a few times. This chain links TRBV11-3 with TRBJ1-1, with D tentatively TRBD1 (5 bases). CDR1 is SGHNT and CDR2 is YENEEA in the germline V gene. The CDR3 loop spans 15 amino acids. Trimming took off 5 bases at V and 1 base at J, with 14 bases between the two ends. Here the CDR3 DNA reads TGTGCCAGCAGCCCACCGGGCGGGGGGAACACTGAAGCTTTCTTT. It is translated as CASSPPGGGNTEAFF.

The CDR3 region has the DNA TGTGCCAGCAGTCCCGGACTAGCGGGCTACAATGAGCAGTTCTTC. Its translation is CASSPGLAGYNEQFF. V and J are TRBV5-5 and TRBJ2-1; TRBD2 matches 11 bases. V lost 5 bases to trimming and J lost 3 bases; unmatched junction nucleotides: 4. In germline, CDR1 is SGHKS, CDR2 YYEKEE (reference sequence). The CDR3 covers 15 residues.

The chain has TRBV24-1 and TRBJ2-1; 10 bases line up with TRBD2. Germline CDR1 and CDR2: KGHDR and SFDVKD. The length of the CDR3 is 13 residues. J gave up 5 bases and V 12 bases, and 6 bases lay outside the gene matches. The CDR3 loop is CAVQRGGDNEQFF. DNA of the CDR3: TGTGCCGTACAGCGGGGGGGAGACAATGAGCAGTTCTTC.

J is TRBJ1-1 and V is TRBV19, with D uncertain. V shed 7 bases and J shed 1 base, with 13 bases lying between them. Germline V gene sequence: CDR1 LNHDA, CDR2 SQIVND (reference sequence). The length of the CDR3 is 14 residues. CDR3: CASNRRRWNTEAFF. DNA for the CDR3: TGTGCCAGTAACCGCCGCAGATGGAACACTGAAGCTTTCTTT.

This sequence joins TRBV29-1 and TRBJ2-7, with 7 bases fitting TRBD2. Trimming took 4 bases from V and 3 from J; bases not matched to a gene: 9. The CDR3 spans 14 residues. Germline values: CDR1 SQVTM, CDR2 ANQGSEA. The CDR3, as DNA: TGCAGCGTTGTTCGGGAGGACCAAAGCTACGAGCAGTACTTC. Its protein is CSVVREDQSYEQYF.

This clone occurred a few times. The chain combines TRBV6-1 with TRBJ2-7, with 9 bases identical to TRBD1. From germline, CDR1 is MNHNS and CDR2 SASEGT. V lost 4 bases and J lost 3; bases outside the gene matches: 10. The CDR3 covers 16 residues. CDR3 nucleotide sequence: TGTGCCAGCAGTGTGGGGACAGGGCATGCCGGCTACGAGCAGTACTTC. Protein product: CASSVGTGHAGYEQYF.

The chain joins TRBV13 to TRBJ2-5, with 8 bases aligning to TRBD1. The trim removed 1 base at V and 4 bases at J, leaving 5 bases unmatched. The germline V gene encodes CDR1 PRHDT and CDR2 FYEKMQ (reference sequence). The CDR3 runs to 15 residues. The CDR3 region has the DNA TGTGCCAGCAGCTTAGACAGGGGGAAGGGAGAGACCCAGTACTTC. This sequence encodes CASSLDRGKGETQYF.

Here the CDR3 reads CASSPSGGAEEQFF. As DNA, the CDR3 is TGTGCCAGCAGCCCCAGCGGGGGGGCCGAGGAGCAGTTCTTC. The chain combines TRBV5-4 with TRBJ2-1; 10 nucleotides agree with TRBD2. Trimming removed 4 bases from V and 10 bases from J; junction bases left unmatched: 8. This CDR3 is built from 14 residues. Germline lookup yields CDR1 SGHNT and CDR2 YYREEE (reference sequence).